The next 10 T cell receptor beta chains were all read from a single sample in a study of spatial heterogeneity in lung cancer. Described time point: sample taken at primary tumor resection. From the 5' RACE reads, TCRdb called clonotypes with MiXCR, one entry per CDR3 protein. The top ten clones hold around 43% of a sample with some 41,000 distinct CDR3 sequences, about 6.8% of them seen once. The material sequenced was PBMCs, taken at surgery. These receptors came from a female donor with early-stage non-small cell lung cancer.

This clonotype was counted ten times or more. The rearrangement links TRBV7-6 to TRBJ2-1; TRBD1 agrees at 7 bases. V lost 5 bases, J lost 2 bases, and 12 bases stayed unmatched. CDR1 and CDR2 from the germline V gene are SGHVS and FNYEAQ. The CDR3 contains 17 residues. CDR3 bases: TGTGCCAGCAGCCCGGGCCAGAGGGGGACAGCCTACAATGAGCAGTTCTTC. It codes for CASSPGQRGTAYNEQFF.

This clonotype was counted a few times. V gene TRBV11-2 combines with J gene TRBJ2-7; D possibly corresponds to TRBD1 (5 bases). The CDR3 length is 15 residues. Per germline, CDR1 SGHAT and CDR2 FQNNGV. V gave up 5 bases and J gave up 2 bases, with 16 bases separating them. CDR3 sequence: CASSPNTGPAYEQYF. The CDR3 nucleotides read TGTGCCAGCAGCCCCAATACAGGCCCAGCCTACGAGCAGTACTTC.

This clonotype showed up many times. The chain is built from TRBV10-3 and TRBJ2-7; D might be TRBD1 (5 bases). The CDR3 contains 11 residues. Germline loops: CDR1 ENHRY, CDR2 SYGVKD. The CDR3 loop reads CAISESHRLSV. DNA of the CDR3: TGTGCCATCAGTGAGTCCCACAGGCTCAGTGTC.

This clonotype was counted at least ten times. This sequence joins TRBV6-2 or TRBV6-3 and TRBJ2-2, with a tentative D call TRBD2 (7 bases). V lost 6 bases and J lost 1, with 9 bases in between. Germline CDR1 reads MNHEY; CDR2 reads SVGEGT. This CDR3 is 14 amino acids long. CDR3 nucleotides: TGTGCCAGCAGGGGGGGGCTGAACACCGGGGAGCTGTTTTTT. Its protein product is CASRGGLNTGELFF.

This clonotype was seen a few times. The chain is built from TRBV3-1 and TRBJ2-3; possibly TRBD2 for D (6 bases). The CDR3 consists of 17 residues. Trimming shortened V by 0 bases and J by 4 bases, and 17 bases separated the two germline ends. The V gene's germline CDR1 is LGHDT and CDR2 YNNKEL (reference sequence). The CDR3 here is CASSQDQVGLYSDTQYF. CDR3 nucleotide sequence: TGTGCCAGCAGCCAAGATCAGGTGGGACTTTACTCAGATACGCAGTATTTT.

The CDR3 is CASSSGQGSTGELFF. The CDR3 region has the DNA TGTGCCAGCAGCTCGGGACAGGGGAGCACCGGGGAGCTGTTTTTT. V is TRBV7-4 and J is TRBJ2-2; 10 bases match TRBD1. This CDR3 comprises 15 residues. From germline, CDR1 is SGHVT and CDR2 SQSDAQ. Unmatched junction bases numbered 3, after V lost 4 bases and J lost 4 bases.

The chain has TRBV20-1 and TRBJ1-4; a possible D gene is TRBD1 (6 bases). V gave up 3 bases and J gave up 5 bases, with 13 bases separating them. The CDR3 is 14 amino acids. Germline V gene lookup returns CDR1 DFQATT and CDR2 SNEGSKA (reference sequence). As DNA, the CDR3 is TGCAGTGCTAGCGGACAGTATGAAAATGAAAAACTGTTTTTT. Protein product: CSASGQYENEKLFF.

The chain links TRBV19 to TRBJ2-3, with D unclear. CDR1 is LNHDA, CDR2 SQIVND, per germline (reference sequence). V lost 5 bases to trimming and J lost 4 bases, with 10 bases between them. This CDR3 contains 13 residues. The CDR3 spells CASSARWADTQYF. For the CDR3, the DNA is TGTGCCAGTAGTGCTCGTTGGGCAGATACGCAGTATTTT. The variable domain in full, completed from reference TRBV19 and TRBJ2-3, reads DGGITQSPKYLFRKEGQNVTLSCEQNLNHDAMYWYRQDPGQGLRLIYYSQIVNDFQKGDIAEGYSVSREKKESFPLTVTSAQKNPTAFYLCASSARWADTQYFGPGTRLTVL.

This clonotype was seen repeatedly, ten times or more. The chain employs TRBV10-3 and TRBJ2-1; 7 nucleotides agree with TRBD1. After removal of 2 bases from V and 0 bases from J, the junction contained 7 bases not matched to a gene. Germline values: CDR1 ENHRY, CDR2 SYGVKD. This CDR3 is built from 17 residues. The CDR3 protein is CAISERGTDSSYNEQFF. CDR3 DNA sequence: TGTGCCATCAGTGAGCGTGGGACAGACAGCTCCTACAATGAGCAGTTCTTC.

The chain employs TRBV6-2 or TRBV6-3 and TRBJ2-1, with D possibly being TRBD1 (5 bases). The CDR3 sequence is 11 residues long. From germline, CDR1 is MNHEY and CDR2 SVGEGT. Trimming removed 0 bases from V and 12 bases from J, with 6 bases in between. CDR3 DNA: TGTGCCAGCAGTTACTCAGGGGTGCAGTTCTTC. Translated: CASSYSGVQFF.